This is a list of T cell receptor beta chains from one sample in a study of cytomegalovirus exposure and HLA in healthy donors. The method was immunoSEQ multiplex PCR; TCRdb's version includes in-frame clones alone and lacks a portion of them. The repertoire holds approximately 300,000 clones, with roughly 80% as singletons. Input material: PBMCs. Receptors were obtained from a girl aged 2 to 10 in good health and CMV-seronegative. The CDR3 runs from the conserved cysteine through the conserved F or W. The order of the fields is J gene, clone size, V gene, D gene, CDR3 DNA, CDR3 protein. The D gene is left open where the match is weak. The listing skips clone size in some rows; elsewhere it reads once, few, many or a size class.

TRBJ2-1 . TRBV19 . TGTGCCAGTACGAACTCGATCATTTGGAATGAGCAGTTCTTC CASTNSIIWNEQFF
TRBJ1-5 . TRBV28 TRBD1 TGTGCCAGCAGTAAACAGGGGGCGCACCCCCAGCATTTT CASSKQGAHPQHF
TRBJ2-2 . TRBV11-2 TRBD2 TGTGCCAGCAGCTTAATTTACGGGGGGGCCGCCGGGGAGCTGTTTTTT CASSLIYGGAAGELFF
TRBJ2-7 . TRBV6-5 TRBD2 TGTGCCTCCGGACTAGCGGGGATAGACTCCTACGAGCAGTACTTC CASGLAGIDSYEQYF
TRBJ2-7 . TRBV28 TRBD2 TGTGCCAGCAGCGAGGGGGTAGCGGGAGGCCTCTCCTACGAGCAGTACTTC CASSEGVAGGLSYEQYF
TRBJ2-1 few TRBV4-1 TRBD2 TGCGCCAGCAGCCCAGCTGGACTAGCGGGAGTATCCTACAATGAGCAGTTCTTC CASSPAGLAGVSYNEQFF
TRBJ2-7 . TRBV27 . TGTGCCAGCAGTTTGGGGCCCCCCGACTACGAGCAGTACTTC CASSLGPPDYEQYF
TRBJ2-7 . TRBV28 TRBD1 TGTGCCAGCAGTTCGGGACAGGGGACCTACGAGCAGTACTTC CASSSGQGTYEQYF
TRBJ2-7 few TRBV7-9 . TGTGCCAGCAGCTTAACTCCCGTGTACGAGCAGTACTTC CASSLTPVYEQYF
TRBJ1-5 . TRBV6-1 . TGTGCCAGCAGTGTTACAGTCCCTAATCAGCCCCAGCATTTT CASSVTVPNQPQHF
TRBJ2-3 . TRBV5-1 . TGCGCCAGCAGTCAACAGTCCCGCCGAACAGATACGCAGTATTTT CASSQQSRRTDTQYF
TRBJ1-3 . TRBV30 . TGTGCCTGGAGTGTACCGAATGAGAACACCATATATTTT CAWSVPNENTIYF
TRBJ1-2 once TRBV2 . TGTGCCAGCAGCGCGGTTTCACAGGGAGACTATGGCTACACCTTC CASSAVSQGDYGYTF
TRBJ2-7 . TRBV7-9 TRBD2 TGTGCCAGCAGCTTACCCTCCGGGACTAACCCCTACGAGCAGTACTTC CASSLPSGTNPYEQYF
TRBJ2-7 . TRBV28 TRBD1 TGTGCCAGCAGTTTCGGACAGGGCTACGAGCAGTACTTC CASSFGQGYEQYF
TRBJ1-1 . TRBV2 . TGTGCCAGCGGGCGGGAAGGAGGGTACACTGAAGCTTTCTTT CASGREGGYTEAFF
TRBJ2-7 few TRBV4-1 TRBD1 TGCGCCAGCAGCCCCGGACAGGGGTCCTACGAGCAGTACTTC CASSPGQGSYEQYF
TRBJ1-4 . TRBV7-9 TRBD1 TGTTCCAGCAGCTTAGGCCGACAGGGGTTTAATGAAAAACTGTTTTTT CSSSLGRQGFNEKLFF
TRBJ2-3 . TRBV7-3 . TGTGCCAGCAGCTTCGACAGCCTTAGCACAGATACGCAGTATTTT CASSFDSLSTDTQYF
TRBJ2-1 . TRBV5-1 TRBD2 TGCGCCAGCAGCTCGCAGGCGGGAGGGCTCAATGAGCAGTTCTTC CASSSQAGGLNEQFF
TRBJ2-3 . TRBV27 . TGTGCCAGCAGTTCGCGGGGCGGTCTTGGCACAGATACGCAGTATTTT CASSSRGGLGTDTQYF
TRBJ2-2 . TRBV5-1 . TGCGCCAGCAGCTTCAGGGGCGCGGGCACCGGGGAGCTGTTTTTT CASSFRGAGTGELFF
TRBJ2-7 few TRBV13 . TGTGCCAGCAGCGCAGGAGGCTACGAGCAGTACTTC CASSAGGYEQYF
TRBJ1-2 . TRBV5-1 TRBD1 TGCGCCAGCAGTTTGGGACAGGGTAACTATGGCTACACCTTC CASSLGQGNYGYTF
TRBJ2-1 few TRBV27 TRBD2 TGTGCCAGCAGTCCGAGTCCCGGGACTAGCGGGTACAATGAGCAGTTCTTC CASSPSPGTSGYNEQFF
TRBJ1-1 . TRBV11-2 . TGTGCCAGCAGATACGACAGTATTTCGGCTGAAGCTTTCTTT CASRYDSISAEAFF
TRBJ2-7 . TRBV27 TRBD2 TGTGCCAGCGGGACTAGCGGGAGGGCCGTAGTGCAGTACTTC CASGTSGRAVVQYF